Each of the 24 T cell receptor beta chains below was sequenced from the same sample in a study of early T cells in non-severe SARS-CoV-2 infection. Each CDR3 protein gets one entry after TCRdb re-called the 5' RACE reads with MiXCR. The sample contains approximately 80,000 distinct CDR3 sequences, approximately 12% of which appear only once. Sequenced: whole blood. The receptors were gathered from an adult who was a healthcare worker with PCR-confirmed SARS-CoV-2 infection or an uninfected control (not recorded which).

This clonotype was picked up many times. V is TRBV18 and J is TRBJ1-1; 8 nucleotides align to TRBD1. CDR1 KGHSH and CDR2 LQKENI come from the germline V gene. After removal of 0 bases from V and 5 bases from J, the junction contained 5 bases not matched to a gene. The CDR3 loop spans 15 amino acids. The CDR3 sequence is CASSPPQGARTEAFF. In nucleotides, the CDR3 is TGTGCCAGCTCACCACCGCAGGGGGCTAGGACTGAAGCTTTCTTT.

The chain carries TRBV11-1 and TRBJ2-5; the match to TRBD1 covers 8 bases. Trimming took 4 bases from V and 6 from J; bases not matched to a gene: 7. The CDR3 covers 14 residues. CDR1 is SGHAT and CDR2 is FQDESV in the germline V gene (reference sequence). The CDR3 nucleotides are TGTGCCAGCAGCTCCGGGGACAGGATAAAGACCCAGTACTTC. Its translation: CASSSGDRIKTQYF.

This clonotype came up many times. This chain uses TRBV2 with TRBJ2-2; D uncertain. Trimming stripped 7 bases from V and 2 bases from J, with 11 bases between. The V gene's germline CDR1 is SNHLY and CDR2 FYNNEI. The CDR3 runs 14 residues. The CDR3 DNA is TGTGCCAGCAAGGATGGCGGCAACACCGGGGAGCTGTTTTTT. Amino acid sequence: CASKDGGNTGELFF.

This clonotype was counted ten times or more. The chain has TRBV20-1 and TRBJ2-4; 9 bases map to TRBD1. The length of the CDR3 is 18 residues. Germline values: CDR1 DFQATT, CDR2 SNEGSKA (reference sequence). The V segment lost 6 bases and the J segment 0 bases; nucleotides outside the gene matches: 15. The CDR3 nucleotides read TGCAGTGCCCCAGGGACAGGGCTATTGGGTCTAGCCAAAAACATTCAGTACTTC. It specifies CSAPGTGLLGLAKNIQYF.

This clonotype was seen repeatedly, ten times or more. This chain joins TRBV18 and TRBJ2-7, with D possibly matching TRBD2 (5 bases). Germline V CDR1 and CDR2: KGHSH, LQKENI. V was shortened by 6 bases and J by 3 bases, with 18 bases between the two germline ends. This CDR3 spans 15 amino acids. DNA of the CDR3: TGTGCCAGCTCTCTCACCTACGGGGTCTTCTACGAGCAGTACTTC. This gives the protein CASSLTYGVFYEQYF. Drawing the rest from reference TRBV18 and TRBJ2-7, the complete variable domain is NAGVMQNPRHLVRRRGQEARLRCSPMKGHSHVYWYRQLPEEGLKFMVYLQKENIIDESGMPKERFSAEFPKEGPSILRIQQVVRGDSAAYFCASSLTYGVFYEQYFGPGTRLTVT.

This clonotype showed up many times. J is TRBJ2-5 and V is TRBV10-1; possibly TRBD2 for D (5 bases). Germline V CDR1 and CDR2: WNHNN, SYGVQD (reference sequence). V lost 4 bases, J lost 5 bases, and 11 bases lay in between. The CDR3 spans 13 residues. As DNA, the CDR3 is TGCGCCAGCAGTGCCCAGCAGCGGGAGACCCAGTACTTC. Translation gives CASSAQQRETQYF.

Only a few counts were recorded for this clonotype. V is TRBV6-1 and J is TRBJ2-6; D is perhaps TRBD1 (6 bases). The CDR3 runs 15 residues. The V end was cut by 6 bases, the J end by 4 bases, with 13 bases between. Germline CDR1 reads MNHNS; CDR2 reads SASEGT. The CDR3 nucleotides read TGTGCCAGCAGGACAGGTGGGGCCGGGGCCAACGTCCTGACTTTC. Protein product: CASRTGGAGANVLTF.

In this sample, this clonotype turned up many times. The chain employs TRBV5-1 and TRBJ2-1, with TRBD2 matching over 15 bases. The junction had 4 bases not matched to a gene; V was cut back by 4 bases and J by 5 bases. The CDR3 is 16 residues long. The V gene's germline CDR1 is SGHRS and CDR2 YFSETQ. In DNA form, the CDR3 reads TGCGCCAGCAGCGTGCGGACTAGCGGGGGGGACAATGAGCAGTTCTTC. It encodes CASSVRTSGGDNEQFF.

The chain uses TRBV2 and TRBJ2-3; 8 positions match TRBD1. After removal of 6 bases from V and 4 bases from J, the junction contained 9 bases not matched to a gene. CDR1 and CDR2 from the germline V gene are SNHLY and FYNNEI. This CDR3 region has 15 residues. The CDR3 sequence is CASRPAGGMSDTQYF. The CDR3 nucleotides read TGTGCCAGCAGGCCAGCAGGGGGCATGTCAGATACGCAGTATTTT.

This clonotype was picked up many times. V gene TRBV6-2 or TRBV6-3 combines with J gene TRBJ2-1; unclear D gene. Germline assignment: CDR1 MNHEY and CDR2 SVGEGT. Trimming cost V 4 bases and J 6 bases, with 7 bases left between them. The CDR3 runs 12 residues. DNA for the CDR3: TGTGCCAGCAGTTCCATCTTCAATGAGCAGTTCTTC. Translation gives CASSSIFNEQFF.

This clonotype was recorded at least ten times. The chain has TRBV5-1 and TRBJ2-2, with D possibly matching TRBD2 (6 bases). In germline, CDR1 is SGHRS, CDR2 YFSETQ. V was shortened by 0 bases and J by 3 bases, with 12 bases between the two germline ends. The CDR3 is 16 amino acids. CDR3 in DNA: TGCGCCAGCAGCTTGGAGGCTAGCGTGTACACCGGGGAGCTGTTTTTT. It translates to CASSLEASVYTGELFF.

This clonotype was observed many times. The V and J genes are TRBV12-3 or TRBV12-4 and TRBJ2-1, with D possibly being TRBD1 (8 bases). V shed 4 bases and J shed 9 bases, with 22 bases lying between them. The CDR3 loop spans 16 amino acids. The CDR3 DNA sequence: TGTGCCAGCAGTTCTAACAGGGGGGGGATTGGCGGTGAGCAGTTCTTC. This codes for CASSSNRGGIGGEQFF.

This clonotype came up many times. The DNA is left out, because the CDR3 cannot be placed on it with certainty; the CDR3 is given as TCRdb lists it. The chain has TRBV29-1 and TRBJ1-2; the D segment call TRBD1 is taken from the table without a DNA check. In germline, CDR1 is SQVTM, CDR2 ANQGSEA. The CDR3 length equals 12 residues, ends included. Here the CDR3 reads CSVEPWASGSAF.

CDR3 region: CASSITGNPDTQYF. The CDR3 DNA is TGTGCCAGCAGCATCACAGGGAACCCAGATACGCAGTATTTT. The chain joins TRBV7-3 to TRBJ2-3, with a weak D call TRBD1 (6 bases). Germline V gene data show CDR1 as SGHTA and CDR2 as FQGTGA. This CDR3 region has 14 residues. The V gene lost 5 bases and the J gene lost 4 bases, with 13 bases spanning the gap.

CDR3 DNA sequence: TGTGCCAGCAGCCCCCGGGACCGTAGCTCTGGAAACACCATATATTTT. Protein sequence: CASSPRDRSSGNTIYF. The chain couples TRBV7-9 to TRBJ1-3; D is perhaps TRBD1 (5 bases). Germline CDR1 is SEHNR and CDR2 is FQNEAQ (reference sequence). Trimming pared 5 bases from V and 0 bases from J, leaving 14 bases between. The length of the CDR3 is 16 residues.

This clonotype was counted ten times or more. The J gene is TRBJ2-7, the V gene TRBV28; D is perhaps TRBD1 or TRBD2 (7 bases each). Germline CDR1 and CDR2: MDHEN and SYDVKM. V lost 5 bases, J lost 2 bases, and 13 bases lay in between. The CDR3 runs 14 residues. The CDR3 nucleotides read TGTGCCAGCAGTCAGGGGGGAGGGGCCTACGAGCAGTACTTC. Its protein product is CASSQGGGAYEQYF. The full variable domain, its missing parts supplied by reference TRBV28 and TRBJ2-7, is DVKVTQSSRYLVKRTGEKVFLECVQDMDHENMFWYRQDPGLGLRLIYFSYDVKMKEKGDIPEGYSVSREKKERFSLILESASTNQTSMYLCASSQGGGAYEQYFGPGTRLTVT.

This clonotype has ten or more counts. V and J are TRBV28 and TRBJ1-1; a weak D match, TRBD1 (6 bases). Deletions cut 6 bases from V and 1 base from J, with 15 bases between. Looked up from germline, CDR1 is MDHEN and CDR2 is SYDVKM. This CDR3 region has 15 residues. The CDR3 here is CASRFSRTENTEAFF. The CDR3 DNA is TGTGCCAGCAGATTCAGTCGGACAGAGAACACTGAAGCTTTCTTT.

This clonotype was recorded a few times. The chain carries TRBV20-1 and TRBJ2-2; a weak D match, TRBD2 (5 bases). CDR3 length equals 16 residues. Germline V lookup: CDR1 DFQATT, CDR2 SNEGSKA (reference sequence). The V end was cut by 0 bases, the J end by 5 bases, with 16 bases between. In nucleotides, the CDR3 is TGCAGTGCTAGAGATCTATGGCAGCGGCAGACCGGGGAGCTGTTTTTT. The encoded protein is CSARDLWQRQTGELFF.

This clonotype was counted many times. This rearrangement joins TRBV5-1 to TRBJ2-5; 14 bases match TRBD2. Trimming took 4 bases from V and 4 from J; bases not matched to a gene: 6. The CDR3 totals 16 residues. Germline V gene data show CDR1 as SGHRS and CDR2 as YFSETQ. Written as DNA, the CDR3 is TGCGCCAGCAGCCTGGGACTAGCGGGAGTGGGAGAGACCCAGTACTTC. Protein product: CASSLGLAGVGETQYF. Filled out from reference TRBV5-1 and TRBJ2-5, the complete variable domain reads KAGVTQTPRYLIKTRGQQVTLSCSPISGHRSVSWYQQTPGQGLQFLFEYFSETQRNKGNFPGRFSGRQFSNSRSEMNVSTLELGDSALYLCASSLGLAGVGETQYFGPGTRLLVL.

This clonotype was counted at least ten times. The chain uses TRBV5-4 and TRBJ2-4, with unresolved D. V was trimmed by 4 bases and J by 1 base, leaving 6 bases between them. Germline CDR1 is SGHNT and CDR2 is YYREEE (reference sequence). CDR3 length: 13 amino acids. CDR3 sequence (DNA): TGTGCCAGCAGCCCGGAGGCCAAAAACATTCAGTACTTC. Protein product: CASSPEAKNIQYF. The full variable domain, in which reference TRBV5-4 and TRBJ2-4 provide the parts outside the CDR3, is ETGVTQSPTHLIKTRGQQVTLRCSSQSGHNTVSWYQQALGQGPQFIFQYYREEENGRGNFPPRFSGLQFPNYSSELNVNALELDDSALYLCASSPEAKNIQYFGAGTRLSVL.

This clonotype has a handful of counts. The chain combines TRBV11-2 with TRBJ2-2; 7 bases are a match to TRBD2. The CDR3 runs to 16 residues. CDR1 SGHAT and CDR2 FQNNGV come from the germline V gene. The V and J ends lost 5 bases and 2 bases, in that order; junction bases with no gene match: 8. DNA of the CDR3: TGTGCCAGCAGCCCCCGTGGCGGGAGAAACACCGGGGAGCTGTTTTTT. This sequence encodes CASSPRGGRNTGELFF.

Comment on this clonotype: The junction differs from germline at one of its ends, possibly a read error. The chain employs TRBV6-6 and TRBJ2-2; 10 positions match TRBD1. The CDR3 runs 15 residues. Germline V gives CDR1 MNHNY, CDR2 SVGAGI (reference sequence). The CDR3 sequence: CASSDRGQHTRELFF. The CDR3 bases are TGTGCCAGCAGTGACAGGGGGCAGCACACCAGGGAGCTGTTTTTT.

The chain couples TRBV12-3 or TRBV12-4 to TRBJ2-3; 8 bases match TRBD1. Germline trimming cut 2 bases from V and 3 bases from J; bases unmatched to any gene: 7. This CDR3 is 16 amino acids long. Here the CDR3 DNA reads TGTGCCAGCAGTTTAATCGCAGGGGGCTCGACAGATACGCAGTATTTT. Amino acids: CASSLIAGGSTDTQYF.

J is TRBJ2-7 and V is TRBV7-3; tentative D call: TRBD2 (5 bases). Germline-derived CDR1 and CDR2 are SGHTA and FQGTGA. Trimming took off 1 base at V and 2 bases at J, with 9 bases between the two ends. The CDR3 extends over 14 amino acids. The CDR3 loop reads CASSLNGITYEQYF. As DNA, the CDR3 is TGTGCCAGCAGCTTAAACGGGATCACCTACGAGCAGTACTTC.